The next 31 T cell receptor beta chains were all read from a single sample in a study of CD8 T cells in Susac syndrome. RNA amounts of roughly 0.5 to 1 ug underwent reverse transcription with random hexamers. Each CDR3 protein gets one entry after TCRdb re-called the immunoSEQ multiplex PCR reads with MiXCR. The sample comprises fewer than 90,000 distinct CDR3 sequences, 80% to 95% of which are singletons, and 0.4% to 0.55% rests with the top ten. The sample consisted of CD8+ T cells from PBMCs. These receptors came from a human donor with Susac syndrome.

The chain has TRBV4-2 and TRBJ1-2; D might be TRBD1 (6 bases). Germline loops: CDR1 LGHNA, CDR2 YNFKEQ. The CDR3 sequence is 18 residues long. The germline V and J ends were trimmed by 0 bases and 4 bases, with 21 bases remaining between them. The CDR3 reads CASSQDLVGQGVPYGYTF. The CDR3, as DNA: TGTGCCAGCAGCCAAGATTTGGTGGGACAAGGGGTGCCCTATGGCTACACCTTC.

CDR3 region: CAISRTDTQYF. For the CDR3, the DNA is TGTGCAATCTCACGCACAGATACGCAGTATTTT. V is TRBV6-5 and J is TRBJ2-3; unclear D gene. This CDR3 is built from 11 residues. Germline CDR1 and CDR2: MNHEY and SVGAGI.

The chain combines TRBV20-1 with TRBJ1-1; no clear D gene. V was clipped by 0 bases and J by 0 bases, with 11 bases between them. Germline lookup yields CDR1 DFQATT and CDR2 SNEGSKA (reference sequence). CDR3 length: 15 amino acids. The CDR3 DNA sequence: TGCAGTGCTAGAGATGATCGGCGGGTGAACACTGAAGCTTTCTTT. Its translation is CSARDDRRVNTEAFF.

This clonotype was picked up one time. The chain has TRBV4-3 and TRBJ1-1; TRBD1 matches 7 bases. V lost 0 bases, J lost 3 bases, and 4 bases stayed unmatched. This CDR3 has 15 residues. Germline V CDR1 and CDR2: LGHNA, YSLEER. The CDR3 spells CASSQDRGHDTEAFF. The DNA for the CDR3 is TGCGCCAGCAGCCAAGATAGGGGGCATGACACTGAAGCTTTCTTT.

The chain recombines TRBV7-9 with TRBJ2-1; D could derive from TRBD1 or TRBD2 (6 bases each). Germline values: CDR1 SEHNR, CDR2 FQNEAQ (reference sequence). V lost 4 bases and J 3 bases, leaving 25 bases between the germline ends. The CDR3 spans 19 residues. The chain's CDR3 is CASSYKDLRGPILYNEQFF. CDR3 in DNA: TGTGCCAGCAGCTATAAAGATTTACGGGGGCCAATCCTCTACAATGAGCAGTTCTTC.

This chain joins TRBV5-1 and TRBJ2-5; D call uncertain. V lost 2 bases and J lost 2, with 10 bases in between. From germline, CDR1 is SGHRS and CDR2 YFSETQ. The CDR3 extends over 14 amino acids. The CDR3 region is CASSLVGPQETQYF. The CDR3 region has the DNA TGCGCCAGCAGCTTAGTTGGTCCGCAAGAGACCCAGTACTTC. Full variable domain (remainder filled in from reference TRBV5-1 and TRBJ2-5): KAGVTQTPRYLIKTRGQQVTLSCSPISGHRSVSWYQQTPGQGLQFLFEYFSETQRNKGNFPGRFSGRQFSNSRSEMNVSTLELGDSALYLCASSLVGPQETQYFGPGTRLLVL.

The gene calls are TRBV5-8 and TRBJ2-3; D is uncertain. Germline CDR1 SGHTS, CDR2 YDEGEE. CDR3 length: 12 amino acids. The germline V and J ends were trimmed by 2 bases and 5 bases, with 6 bases remaining between them. The CDR3 bases are TGTGCCAGCAGCTTTGGGCAAGATACGCAGTATTTT. Protein: CASSFGQDTQYF.

The chain carries TRBV9 and TRBJ2-5; 9 nucleotides align to TRBD1. The junction had 11 bases not matched to a gene; V was cut back by 0 bases and J by 5 bases. This CDR3 is 17 amino acids long. Germline loops: CDR1 SGDLS, CDR2 YYNGEE. The DNA for the CDR3 is TGTGCCAGCAGCGTAGGGCCCGGGACAGGGTGGAGGGAGACCCAGTACTTC. It translates to CASSVGPGTGWRETQYF.

This clonotype was recorded only once. The rearrangement uses TRBV29-1 and TRBJ2-3, with D unclear. Per the germline V gene, CDR1 is SQVTM and CDR2 is ANQGSEA. This CDR3 contains 15 residues. V lost 4 bases and J 0 bases, leaving 14 bases between the germline ends. The CDR3, as DNA: TGCAGCGTTGGGGTACGTGCCGCAAGCACAGATACGCAGTATTTT. It translates to CSVGVRAASTDTQYF.

The rearrangement uses TRBV29-1 and TRBJ2-2; perhaps TRBD1 as D (5 bases). This CDR3 region has 12 residues. V was clipped by 5 bases and J by 6 bases, with 10 bases between them. In germline, CDR1 is SQVTM, CDR2 ANQGSEA. The CDR3 DNA reads TGCAGCGTTCCGACAGAGGCCGGGGAGCTGTTTTTT. This encodes CSVPTEAGELFF.

This clonotype showed up just once. The chain carries TRBV13 and TRBJ1-1; 8 bases fit TRBD1. The CDR3 spans 15 residues. J gave up 5 bases and V 5 bases, and 10 bases lay outside the gene matches. Germline V gene lookup returns CDR1 PRHDT and CDR2 FYEKMQ (reference sequence). CDR3 sequence: CASSPTGEEDTEAFF. Written as DNA, the CDR3 is TGTGCCAGCAGCCCGACAGGGGAGGAGGATACTGAAGCTTTCTTT.

The V gene is TRBV30, the J gene TRBJ2-1; maybe TRBD2 (6 bases). The CDR3 is 15 residues long. CDR1 and CDR2 from the germline V gene are GTSNPN and SVGIG (reference sequence). V shed 3 bases and J shed 4 bases, with 16 bases lying between them. Written as DNA, the CDR3 is TGTGCCTGGAGCCCTCCGGGACTCCCATACAATGAGCAGTTCTTC. As protein: CAWSPPGLPYNEQFF.

The chain is built from TRBV5-1 and TRBJ2-1; 10 positions match TRBD2. The CDR3 is 15 residues long. CDR1 is SGHRS, CDR2 YFSETQ, per germline. The V and J ends lost 3 bases and 9 bases, in that order; junction bases with no gene match: 9. The CDR3 DNA is TGCGCCAGCAGCTCCCTAGCGGGAGAGGTAGGTGAGCAGTTCTTC. It yields the protein CASSSLAGEVGEQFF. The complete variable domain, with remaining parts taken from reference TRBV5-1 and TRBJ2-1, reads KAGVTQTPRYLIKTRGQQVTLSCSPISGHRSVSWYQQTPGQGLQFLFEYFSETQRNKGNFPGRFSGRQFSNSRSEMNVSTLELGDSALYLCASSSLAGEVGEQFFGPGTRLTVL.

The rearrangement joins TRBV30 to TRBJ1-2; no clear D. The V end was cut by 2 bases, the J end by 4 bases, with 8 bases between. The CDR3 runs 12 residues. Per the germline V gene, CDR1 is GTSNPN and CDR2 is SVGIG (reference sequence). The CDR3, as DNA: TGTGCCTGGAGTTCCACGGCCTATGGCTACACCTTC. It specifies CAWSSTAYGYTF.

The gene calls are TRBV5-1 and TRBJ2-5, with D unresolved. With the DNA end fitting TRBJ2-1 better, the J assignment may be wrong. CDR1 is SGHRS, CDR2 YFSETQ, per germline. The CDR3 contains 13 residues. This CDR3 reads CASSLRLTNPQFF. The CDR3 DNA reads TGCGCCAGCAGCTTGAGGCTAACTAATCCCCAGTTCTTC.

V and J are TRBV2 and TRBJ2-1; 7 nucleotides align to TRBD1. The germline CDR1 and CDR2 sequences are SNHLY and FYNNEI. This CDR3 spans 15 amino acids. The junction had 10 bases not matched to a gene; V was cut back by 6 bases and J by 5 bases. The CDR3 here is CASSYWDSDDNEQFF. The DNA for the CDR3 is TGTGCCAGCAGCTATTGGGACAGTGACGACAATGAGCAGTTCTTC.

This clonotype is a singleton in its sample. The chain couples TRBV7-9 to TRBJ2-1; D is uncertain. Trimming took 4 bases from V and 5 from J, leaving 9 bases between them. The CDR3 length is 13 residues. From germline, CDR1 is SEHNR and CDR2 FQNEAQ (reference sequence). The CDR3 coding sequence is TGTGCCAGCAGCTCCCTCCCGGACAATGAGCAGTTCTTC. As protein: CASSSLPDNEQFF. Using reference TRBV7-9 and TRBJ2-1 for the parts outside the CDR3, the full variable domain is DTGVSQNPRHKITKRGQNVTFRCDPISEHNRLYWYRQTLGQGPEFLTYFQNEAQLEKSRLLSDRFSAERPKGSFSTLEIQRTEQGDSAMYLCASSSLPDNEQFFGPGTRLTVL.

The chain employs TRBV12-3 or TRBV12-4 and TRBJ1-5; TRBD1 aligns across 7 bases. Germline trimming cut 2 bases from V and 7 bases from J; bases unmatched to any gene: 2. The CDR3 runs to 13 residues. The DNA of the CDR3 is TGTGCCAGCAGTTTAACAGGGGCCCAGCCCCAGCATTTT. Protein sequence: CASSLTGAQPQHF.

The CDR3 DNA sequence: TGTGCCTGGAGTAATGGGGGATGGACTGAAGCTTTCTTT. It codes for CAWSNGGWTEAFF. V usage is TRBV30 and J usage is TRBJ1-1; TRBD1 might be the D (5 bases). V lost 2 bases, J lost 5 bases, and 12 bases lay in between. Per the germline V gene, CDR1 is GTSNPN and CDR2 is SVGIG (reference sequence). This CDR3 has 13 residues.

The rearrangement joins TRBV19 to TRBJ2-7; D possibly corresponds to TRBD2 (5 bases). The CDR3 loop spans 12 amino acids. Germline V lookup: CDR1 LNHDA, CDR2 SQIVND (reference sequence). Deletions cut 7 bases from V and 1 base from J, with 8 bases between. The CDR3 DNA follows: TGTGCCAGTAAGGGAGATTCCTACGAGCAGTACTTC. Protein sequence: CASKGDSYEQYF.

The chain links TRBV13 to TRBJ2-7; 10 nucleotides align to TRBD2. CDR1 and CDR2 (germline): PRHDT, FYEKMQ (reference sequence). With 4 bases clipped from V and 0 bases from J, the junction kept 15 bases outside the gene matches. The CDR3 has 19 amino acids. The CDR3 DNA sequence: TGTGCCAGCAGCTACTCGTATTCCACTAGCGGGGAGAGCTCCTACGAGCAGTACTTC. It translates to CASSYSYSTSGESSYEQYF.

The J gene is TRBJ2-5, the V gene TRBV3-1; no reliable D call. The CDR3 sequence is 12 residues long. Germline V gene data show CDR1 as LGHDT and CDR2 as YNNKEL (reference sequence). V lost 3 bases and J 5 bases, leaving 7 bases between the germline ends. DNA for the CDR3: TGTGCCAGCAGCCAGGGCGCGGAGACCCAGTACTTC. Residues: CASSQGAETQYF.

The V call is TRBV7-8, the J call TRBJ1-2; TRBD1 matches 8 bases. Germline V gives CDR1 SGHVS, CDR2 FQNEAQ. The trim removed 5 bases at V and 6 bases at J, leaving 5 bases unmatched. The CDR3 extends over 13 amino acids. Written as DNA, the CDR3 is TGTGCCAGCAGCACCGACAGGGGAAATGGCTACACCTTC. Its translation is CASSTDRGNGYTF.

The rearrangement joins TRBV4-2 to TRBJ1-1; D gene ambiguous. The germline V and J ends were trimmed by 1 base and 7 bases, with 10 bases remaining between them. Germline V gene sequence: CDR1 LGHNA, CDR2 YNFKEQ. CDR3 length equals 13 residues. The CDR3 loop is CASSQAASGEAFF. The DNA of the CDR3 is TGTGCCAGCAGCCAAGCGGCCAGCGGTGAAGCTTTCTTT.

This clonotype was detected once. The chain couples TRBV5-1 to TRBJ2-1; 13 nucleotides agree with TRBD2. The J segment lost 7 bases and the V segment lost 2 bases, leaving 9 bases of the junction unmatched. The CDR3 totals 17 residues. The V gene's germline CDR1 is SGHRS and CDR2 YFSETQ. The CDR3 DNA is TGCGCCAGCAGCTTCGTCGCGGGGACTAGCGGGGTTAATGAGCAGTTCTTC. Its protein is CASSFVAGTSGVNEQFF. Filled out from reference TRBV5-1 and TRBJ2-1, the complete variable domain reads KAGVTQTPRYLIKTRGQQVTLSCSPISGHRSVSWYQQTPGQGLQFLFEYFSETQRNKGNFPGRFSGRQFSNSRSEMNVSTLELGDSALYLCASSFVAGTSGVNEQFFGPGTRLTVL.

The V and J genes are TRBV5-1 and TRBJ1-2, with D maybe TRBD1 (5 bases). Germline CDR1 SGHRS, CDR2 YFSETQ. Trimming removed 1 base from V and 2 bases from J, with 9 bases in between. This CDR3 is 14 amino acids long. The CDR3 coding sequence is TGCGCCAGCAGCTTGTCTTGGGGGAACTATGGCTACACCTTC. It yields the protein CASSLSWGNYGYTF. The variable domain in full, completed from reference TRBV5-1 and TRBJ1-2, reads KAGVTQTPRYLIKTRGQQVTLSCSPISGHRSVSWYQQTPGQGLQFLFEYFSETQRNKGNFPGRFSGRQFSNSRSEMNVSTLELGDSALYLCASSLSWGNYGYTFGSGTRLTVV.

The chain joins TRBV4-2 to TRBJ2-3; no reliable D call. The CDR3 sequence is 17 residues long. CDR1 and CDR2 (germline): LGHNA, YNFKEQ. The V end lost 0 bases, the J end lost 0 bases, and 13 bases lay between the germline ends. This CDR3 reads CASSQERPDISTDTQYF. DNA of the CDR3: TGTGCCAGCAGCCAAGAGCGGCCGGATATAAGCACAGATACGCAGTATTTT.

This clonotype was found a few times. This chain links TRBV28 with TRBJ2-7; D is possibly TRBD1 (6 bases). The V gene's germline CDR1 is MDHEN and CDR2 SYDVKM. Trimming removed 7 bases from V and 1 base from J, with 11 bases in between. The CDR3 runs to 13 residues. CDR3 loop: CASTWGPSYEQYF. The CDR3 DNA is TGTGCCAGCACCTGGGGGCCTTCCTACGAGCAGTACTTC.

This chain joins TRBV28 and TRBJ2-2; TRBD2 matches 13 bases. CDR1 MDHEN and CDR2 SYDVKM come from the germline V gene. V gave up 4 bases and J gave up 1 base; unmatched junction bases: 15. The CDR3 is made up of 21 amino acids. CDR3 bases: TGTGCCAGCAGTTCGACCCAACTAGCGGGAGGGCCCGTCGAGAACACCGGGGAGCTGTTTTTT. Its translation is CASSSTQLAGGPVENTGELFF.

This chain links TRBV9 with TRBJ2-3, with TRBD2 identical over 8 bases. Germline V CDR1 and CDR2: SGDLS, YYNGEE. J gave up 3 bases and V 5 bases, and 8 bases lay outside the gene matches. This CDR3 contains 15 residues. The CDR3 bases are TGTGCCAGCAGTTATAGCGGGGATCTTACAGATACGCAGTATTTT. Residues: CASSYSGDLTDTQYF.

The V gene is TRBV6-1, the J gene TRBJ2-2; D might be TRBD1 (6 bases). This CDR3 is 15 amino acids long. Looked up from germline, CDR1 is MNHNS and CDR2 is SASEGT. V dropped 4 bases and J dropped 3 bases, with 12 bases sitting between them. The CDR3 DNA reads TGTGCCAGCAGTGGAACAGGGTGGTACACCGGGGAGCTGTTTTTT. It is translated as CASSGTGWYTGELFF.